The rows below give T cell receptor beta chains drawn from one sample of a study of blood T cell repertoires in COVID-19. Assay: immunoSEQ multiplex PCR; the TCRdb copy retains only in-frame clones and omits some. The sample has 40,000 to 45,000 clones; 80% to 90% are singletons. Material: peripheral blood. These receptors originate from a human donor in a cohort sampled during active COVID-19. The CDR3 runs from the conserved cysteine through the conserved F or W. A D gene is named only where the DNA matches it firmly. The size entry is marked missing in some rows and otherwise reads once, few, many or a size class.

J gene	clone size	D gene	V gene	CDR3 protein	CDR3 DNA
TRBJ2-1	.	.	TRBV5-1	CASSLGPEQFF	TGCGCCAGCAGCTTGGGGCCCGAGCAGTTCTTC
TRBJ2-7	.	.	TRBV10-1	CASSESPQDYEQYF	TGCGCCAGCAGTGAGTCTCCCCAGGACTACGAGCAGTACTTC
TRBJ2-7	.	TRBD2	TRBV28	CASTRQGLAGDSYEQYF	TGTGCCAGCACTCGACAGGGACTAGCGGGGGACTCCTACGAGCAGTACTTC
TRBJ1-6	.	.	TRBV19	CASSTSSRRESPLHF	TGTGCCAGTAGTACCTCATCACGGCGGGAATCACCCCTCCACTTT
TRBJ1-5	.	.	TRBV6-1	CASSASVALNNQPQHF	TGTGCCAGCAGTGCATCCGTTGCGCTCAACAATCAGCCCCAGCATTTT
TRBJ2-7	.	.	TRBV30	CAWSVRGREQYF	TGTGCCTGGAGTGTACGTGGGCGCGAGCAGTACTTC
TRBJ2-1	.	TRBD2	TRBV6-5	CASRASGGRDNEQFF	TGTGCCAGCCGGGCGTCGGGGGGGCGCGACAATGAGCAGTTCTTC
TRBJ2-1	.	.	TRBV30	CAWTSSSYNEQFF	TGTGCCTGGACAAGTAGCTCCTACAATGAGCAGTTCTTC
TRBJ2-3	.	TRBD2	TRBV4-2	CASSPLGAGIADTQYF	TGTGCCAGCAGCCCCCTAGGAGCGGGGATAGCAGATACGCAGTATTTT
TRBJ2-7	once	TRBD2	TRBV30	CAWSGFDSGVNSYEQYF	TGTGCCTGGAGTGGCTTTGATAGCGGGGTAAACTCCTACGAGCAGTACTTC
TRBJ2-2	.	TRBD2	TRBV12-3/TRBV12-4	CASSLGTSGELFF	TGTGCCAGCAGTTTAGGGACTAGCGGGGAGCTGTTTTTT
TRBJ2-1	.	.	TRBV4-2	CASSQEIPSEQFF	TGTGCCAGCAGCCAAGAGATTCCGAGTGAGCAGTTCTTC
TRBJ1-2	.	.	TRBV9	CASSPPAGEHGYTF	TGTGCCAGCAGCCCCCCCGCCGGGGAACACGGCTACACCTTC
TRBJ1-2	.	.	TRBV9	CASSPNRAGYGYTF	TGTGCCAGCAGCCCCAATCGAGCGGGCTATGGCTACACCTTC
TRBJ2-2	.	.	TRBV5-1	CASSSGLGAKNTGELFF	TGCGCCAGCAGCTCCGGACTGGGGGCAAAAAACACCGGGGAGCTGTTTTTT
TRBJ1-5	.	.	TRBV2	CASNFDSFNQPQHF	TGTGCCAGCAACTTCGACAGTTTCAATCAGCCCCAGCATTTT
TRBJ2-2	.	TRBD1	TRBV6-1	CASSEAPQGARELFF	TGTGCCAGCAGTGAAGCTCCCCAGGGGGCTCGGGAGCTGTTTTTT
TRBJ2-1	.	.	TRBV7-9	CASGLNDGNEQFF	TGTGCCAGCGGGCTTAATGATGGCAATGAGCAGTTCTTC
TRBJ1-1	.	.	TRBV5-8	CASTLGGRPNTEAFF	TGTGCCAGCACCCTAGGAGGCCGCCCGAACACTGAAGCTTTCTTT
TRBJ2-7	.	TRBD1	TRBV10-2	CASGQGAHEQYF	TGCGCCAGCGGACAGGGGGCCCACGAGCAGTACTTC
TRBJ1-2	few	TRBD1	TRBV7-2	CASSLARPTGGGSGYTF	TGTGCCAGCAGTTTAGCCCGCCCGACAGGGGGAGGCTCTGGCTACACCTTC
TRBJ1-6	.	.	TRBV5-1	CASSNGNSPLHF	TGCGCCAGCAGCAACGGGAATTCACCCCTCCACTTT
TRBJ2-3	.	TRBD1	TRBV2	CASNRQGGPDTQYF	TGTGCCAGCAATCGACAGGGGGGCCCAGATACGCAGTATTTT
TRBJ1-2	.	TRBD1	TRBV6-6	CASSYGSRQGAAGYTF	TGTGCCAGCAGTTACGGGTCCAGACAGGGGGCGGCGGGCTACACCTTC
TRBJ1-5	.	.	TRBV7-2	CASSLGPDQPQHF	TGTGCCAGCAGCTTGGGGCCTGATCAGCCCCAGCATTTT
TRBJ1-5	.	.	TRBV3-1/TRBV3-2	CASSLRGGSQPQHF	TGTGCCAGCAGCCTTAGGGGGGGAAGTCAGCCCCAGCATTTT
TRBJ1-5	.	TRBD1	TRBV30	CAWSGRTGHHNQPQHF	TGTGCCTGGAGTGGGAGGACAGGACACCATAATCAGCCCCAGCATTTT
TRBJ2-1	.	TRBD1	TRBV27	CASSPSRQGVLSEQFF	TGTGCCAGCAGTCCATCTCGGCAGGGGGTTCTGAGTGAGCAGTTCTTC
TRBJ2-5	.	TRBD1	TRBV5-4	CASRRTGREETQYF	TGTGCCAGCAGAAGGACAGGCCGAGAAGAGACCCAGTACTTC
TRBJ2-5	.	TRBD1	TRBV11-3	CASSYDREETQYF	TGTGCCAGCAGCTATGACAGGGAAGAGACCCAGTACTTC
TRBJ2-7	.	.	TRBV27	CASSLSQGGNEQYF	TGTGCCAGCAGTTTATCTCAGGGAGGAAACGAGCAGTACTTC
TRBJ1-2	.	.	TRBV7-9	CASSLDPVNYGYTF	TGTGCCAGCAGCTTAGATCCAGTTAACTATGGCTACACCTTC
TRBJ2-1	.	TRBD2	TRBV10-1	CASSEMTSGGGYNEQFF	TGCGCCAGCAGTGAGATGACTAGCGGGGGGGGCTACAATGAGCAGTTCTTC
TRBJ2-7	.	TRBD2	TRBV10-3	CAIDRGAGGYEQYF	TGTGCCATAGATCGGGGAGCGGGAGGATACGAGCAGTACTTC
TRBJ1-1	.	.	TRBV4-2	CASSQETGILNTEAFF	TGTGCCAGCAGCCAAGAGACAGGCATATTGAACACTGAAGCTTTCTTT
TRBJ2-7	few	.	TRBV29-1	CSAVLTSEQYF	TGCAGCGCTGTCCTAACTTCCGAGCAGTACTTC
TRBJ2-7	.	TRBD1	TRBV13	CASSSRGDRGPEQYF	TGTGCCAGCAGCTCCCGCGGGGACAGGGGCCCCGAGCAGTACTTC
TRBJ2-2	.	.	TRBV13	CASSLDGFAGSF	TGTGCCAGCAGCTTAGACGGTTTCGCGGGCAGTTTT
TRBJ2-7	few	.	TRBV5-1	CASSFIENRAYEQYF	TGCGCCAGCAGCTTTATTGAAAACAGGGCCTACGAGCAGTACTTC
TRBJ1-2	.	.	TRBV2	CASRGAFYGYTF	TGTGCCAGCAGAGGGGCCTTCTATGGCTACACCTTC
TRBJ1-4	.	TRBD1	TRBV7-2	CASTTSIGTGHEKLFF	TGTGCCAGCACGACATCCATCGGGACAGGGCACGAAAAACTGTTTTTT
TRBJ2-7	medium-sized	TRBD2	TRBV6-1	CASSELAGDPYEQYF	TGTGCCAGCAGTGAGCTAGCGGGAGACCCCTACGAGCAGTACTTC
TRBJ2-1	.	TRBD2	TRBV6-6	CASTWTSGSNEQFF	TGTGCCAGCACCTGGACTAGCGGGAGCAATGAGCAGTTCTTC
TRBJ2-2	.	TRBD2	TRBV2	CASGGRRLSGELFF	TGTGCCAGTGGCGGGAGAAGATTATCCGGGGAGCTGTTTTTT
TRBJ1-6	.	.	TRBV2	CASIVSYNSPLHF	TGTGCCAGCATAGTCTCCTATAATTCACCCCTCCACTTT
TRBJ1-4	.	TRBD1	TRBV27	CASSLGGQGNEKLFF	TGTGCCAGCAGTTTAGGGGGACAGGGGAATGAAAAACTGTTTTTT
TRBJ2-6	.	.	TRBV5-1	CASSLLAGSGANVLTF	TGCGCCAGCAGCCTGCTTGCGGGCTCTGGGGCCAACGTCCTGACTTTC
TRBJ2-2	.	TRBD1	TRBV9	CASSVRGDRAGGELFF	TGTGCCAGCAGCGTCCGCGGAGACAGGGCAGGCGGGGAGCTGTTTTTT
TRBJ1-1	.	.	TRBV12-3/TRBV12-4	CASRAREGEAFF	TGTGCCAGCAGGGCACGCGAGGGTGAAGCTTTCTTT
TRBJ2-1	.	TRBD2	TRBV6-1	CASSAARYGGLALNEQFF	TGTGCCAGCAGTGCGGCCCGATATGGGGGACTAGCATTAAATGAGCAGTTCTTC
TRBJ2-5	.	.	TRBV2	CASSEAQGTQYF	TGTGCCAGCAGTGAAGCGCAGGGGACCCAGTACTTC
TRBJ2-5	.	.	TRBV3-1/TRBV3-2	CASSQTLGAEETQYF	TGTGCCAGCAGCCAAACCTTAGGGGCGGAAGAGACCCAGTACTTC
TRBJ1-5	.	.	TRBV6-5	CASSVDRNQPQHF	TGTGCCAGCAGCGTTGACAGAAATCAGCCCCAGCATTTT
TRBJ1-2	.	.	TRBV6-2/TRBV6-3	CASSTPPGGYGYTF	TGTGCCAGCAGTACCCCCCCGGGCGGGTATGGCTACACCTTC